The clone carrying this T cell receptor (beta chain) has a single count. Its matching antigen is unknown. Germline V CDR1 and CDR2: SGHAT, FQNNGV. V lost 4 bases, J lost 4 bases, and 7 bases stayed unmatched. The length of the CDR3 is 14 residues. This sample stems from a study of cytomegalovirus exposure and HLA in healthy donors. Study-wide context: Clustering assigned 81% of the roughly 400 genotyped donors to the Caucasian-associated ancestry cluster.

General observations from the study: Among CMV-associated TCR beta chains, most appeared HLA-restricted in a later analysis. In a later analysis, at a false discovery rate of 0.05, 17,000 or so TCR beta sequences were associated with HLA alleles.

Amplification used 60 Vbeta primers and 13 Jbeta primers. Using immunoSEQ multiplex PCR, the repertoire was profiled, and TCRdb retains in-frame clones only, with some absent. The sample yields about 130,000 clones, about three quarters seen once. The sequence came from an older woman in good health and CMV-seropositive. The rearrangement uses TRBV11-2 and TRBJ2-7; 7 bases fit TRBD1. The sequenced sample consisted of PBMCs. The DNA of the CDR3 is TGTGCCAGCAGCTCAGGACCGGGACAGTACGAGCAGTACTTC. Translated, it gives CASSSGPGQYEQYF.